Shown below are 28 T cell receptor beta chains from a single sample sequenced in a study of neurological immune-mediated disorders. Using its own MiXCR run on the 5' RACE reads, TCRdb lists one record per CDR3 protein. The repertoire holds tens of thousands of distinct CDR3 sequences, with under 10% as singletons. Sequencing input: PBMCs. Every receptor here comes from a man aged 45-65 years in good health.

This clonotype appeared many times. The CDR3 coding sequence is TGTGCCAGCAGTGTGCAGGGGGGGAGGAAGGAAAAACTGTTTTTT. This codes for CASSVQGGRKEKLFF. The chain couples TRBV12-3 or TRBV12-4 to TRBJ1-4; 7 positions agree with TRBD1. V shed 5 bases and J 8 bases; nucleotides not matched to a gene: 11. The CDR3 runs to 15 residues.

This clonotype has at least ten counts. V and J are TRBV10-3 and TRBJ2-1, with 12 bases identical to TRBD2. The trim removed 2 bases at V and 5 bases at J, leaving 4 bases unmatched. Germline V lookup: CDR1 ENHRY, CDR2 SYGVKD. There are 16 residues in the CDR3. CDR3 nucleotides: TGTGCCATCAGTGAGCGGGCTAGCGGGAGGGACAATGAGCAGTTCTTC. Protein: CAISERASGRDNEQFF.

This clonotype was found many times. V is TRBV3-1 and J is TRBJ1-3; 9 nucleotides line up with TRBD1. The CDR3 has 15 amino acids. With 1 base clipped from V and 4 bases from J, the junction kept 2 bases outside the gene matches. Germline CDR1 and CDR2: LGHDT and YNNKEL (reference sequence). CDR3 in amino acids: CASSQVGTGGNTIYF. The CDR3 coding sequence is TGTGCCAGCAGCCAAGTCGGGACAGGGGGAAACACCATATATTTT.

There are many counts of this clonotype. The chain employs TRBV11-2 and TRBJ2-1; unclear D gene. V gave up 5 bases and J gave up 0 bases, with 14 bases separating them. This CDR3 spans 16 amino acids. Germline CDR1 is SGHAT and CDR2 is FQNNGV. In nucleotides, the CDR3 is TGTGCCAGCAGCCCCACCCCAGTGGACTCCTACAATGAGCAGTTCTTC. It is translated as CASSPTPVDSYNEQFF.

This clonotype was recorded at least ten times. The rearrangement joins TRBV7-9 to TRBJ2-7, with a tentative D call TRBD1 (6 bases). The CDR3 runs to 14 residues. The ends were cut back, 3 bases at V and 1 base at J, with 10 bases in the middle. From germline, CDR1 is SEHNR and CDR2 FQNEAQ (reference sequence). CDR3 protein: CASSFAGTSYEQYF. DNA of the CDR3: TGTGCCAGCAGCTTTGCAGGGACATCCTACGAGCAGTACTTC. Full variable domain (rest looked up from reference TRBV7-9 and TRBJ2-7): DTGVSQNPRHKITKRGQNVTFRCDPISEHNRLYWYRQTLGQGPEFLTYFQNEAQLEKSRLLSDRFSAERPKGSFSTLEIQRTEQGDSAMYLCASSFAGTSYEQYFGPGTRLTVT.

CDR3 sequence: CASSQDRSGPTAYHHF. CDR3 sequence (DNA): TGCGCCAGCAGCCAAGATAGGTCGGGGCCGACGGCTTATCACCACTTT. The chain combines TRBV4-1 with TRBJ1-6, with a tentative D call TRBD1 (5 bases). V was shortened by 0 bases and J by 18 bases, with 24 bases between the two germline ends. CDR1 is MGHRA, CDR2 YSYEKL, per germline. The length of the CDR3 is 16 residues.

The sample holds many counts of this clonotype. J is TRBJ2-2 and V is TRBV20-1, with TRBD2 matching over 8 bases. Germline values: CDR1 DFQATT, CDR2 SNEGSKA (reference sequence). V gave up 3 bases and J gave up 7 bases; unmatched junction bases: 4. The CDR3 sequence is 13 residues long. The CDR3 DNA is TGCAGTGCTAGCGGGGGGGGAGTCGGGGAGCTGTTTTTT. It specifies CSASGGGVGELFF.

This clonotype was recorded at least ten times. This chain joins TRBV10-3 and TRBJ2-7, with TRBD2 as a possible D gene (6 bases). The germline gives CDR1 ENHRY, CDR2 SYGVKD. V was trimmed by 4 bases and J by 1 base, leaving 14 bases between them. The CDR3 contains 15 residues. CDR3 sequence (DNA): TGTGCCATCAGTGGTAGGGCTAGCGATTCCTACGAGCAGTACTTC. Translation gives CAISGRASDSYEQYF.

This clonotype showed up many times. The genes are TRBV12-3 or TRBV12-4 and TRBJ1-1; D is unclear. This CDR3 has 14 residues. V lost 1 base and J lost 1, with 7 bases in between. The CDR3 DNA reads TGTGCCAGCAGTTTAGTTCCAGGGAACACTGAAGCTTTCTTT. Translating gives CASSLVPGNTEAFF.

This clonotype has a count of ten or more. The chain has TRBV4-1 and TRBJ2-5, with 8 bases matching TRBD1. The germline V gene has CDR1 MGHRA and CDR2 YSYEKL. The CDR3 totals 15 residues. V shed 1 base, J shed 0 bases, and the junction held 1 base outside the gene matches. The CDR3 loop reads CASSQADRDQETQYF. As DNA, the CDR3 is TGCGCCAGCAGCCAAGCGGACAGGGACCAAGAGACCCAGTACTTC.

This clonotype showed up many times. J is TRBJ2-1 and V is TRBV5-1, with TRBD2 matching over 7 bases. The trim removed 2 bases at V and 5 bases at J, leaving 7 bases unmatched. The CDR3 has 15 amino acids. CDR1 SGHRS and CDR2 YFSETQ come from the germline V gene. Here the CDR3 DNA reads TGCGCCAGCAGCTTTGCCGGGACTAATAACAATGAGCAGTTCTTC. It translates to CASSFAGTNNNEQFF.

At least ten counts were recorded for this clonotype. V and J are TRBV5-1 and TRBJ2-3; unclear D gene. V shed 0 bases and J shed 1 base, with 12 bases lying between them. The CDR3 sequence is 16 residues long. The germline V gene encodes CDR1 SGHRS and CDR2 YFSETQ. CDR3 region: CASSLEPGSRTDTQYF. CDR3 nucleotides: TGCGCCAGCAGCTTGGAGCCGGGTTCCCGCACAGATACGCAGTATTTT.

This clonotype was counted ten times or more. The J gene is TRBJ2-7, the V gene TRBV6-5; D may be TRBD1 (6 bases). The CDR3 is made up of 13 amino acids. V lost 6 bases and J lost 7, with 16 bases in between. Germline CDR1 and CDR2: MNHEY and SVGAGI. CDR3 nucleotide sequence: TGTGCCAGCAGAAATACAGGGTTAGGGGAGCAGTACTTC. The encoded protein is CASRNTGLGEQYF.

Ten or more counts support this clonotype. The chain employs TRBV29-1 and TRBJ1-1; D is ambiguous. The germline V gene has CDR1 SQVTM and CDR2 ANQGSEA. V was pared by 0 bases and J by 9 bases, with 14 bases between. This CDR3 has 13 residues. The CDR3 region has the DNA TGCAGCGTTGAAGATGAAGGGTCCGTTCAAGCTTTCTTT. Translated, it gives CSVEDEGSVQAFF.

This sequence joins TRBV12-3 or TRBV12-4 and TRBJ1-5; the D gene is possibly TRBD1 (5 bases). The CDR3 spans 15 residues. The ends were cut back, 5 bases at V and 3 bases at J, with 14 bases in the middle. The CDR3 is CASSPSGGLNQPQHF. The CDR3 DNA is TGTGCCAGCAGTCCTTCGGGGGGACTCAATCAGCCCCAGCATTTT.

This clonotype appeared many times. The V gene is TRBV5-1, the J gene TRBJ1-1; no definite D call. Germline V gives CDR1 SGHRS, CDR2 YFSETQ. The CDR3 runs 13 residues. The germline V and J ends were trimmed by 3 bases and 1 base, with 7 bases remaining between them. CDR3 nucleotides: TGCGCCAGCAGCTCGCCCGGGAACACTGAAGCTTTCTTT. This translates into CASSSPGNTEAFF.

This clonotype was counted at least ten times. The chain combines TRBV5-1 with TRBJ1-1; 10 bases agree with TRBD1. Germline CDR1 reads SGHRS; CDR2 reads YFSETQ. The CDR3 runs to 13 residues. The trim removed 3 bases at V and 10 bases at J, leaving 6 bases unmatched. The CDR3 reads CASSWDRGDSAFF. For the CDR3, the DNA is TGCGCCAGCAGCTGGGACAGGGGCGACTCAGCTTTCTTT.

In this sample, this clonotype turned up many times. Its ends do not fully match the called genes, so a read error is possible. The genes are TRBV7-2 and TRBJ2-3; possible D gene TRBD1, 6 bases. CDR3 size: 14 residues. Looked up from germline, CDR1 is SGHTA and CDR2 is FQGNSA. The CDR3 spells CASSQMDSTDTQYF. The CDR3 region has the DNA TGTGCCAGCAGCCAAATGGACAGCACGGATACGCAGTATTTT. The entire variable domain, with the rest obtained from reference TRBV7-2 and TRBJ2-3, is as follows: GAGVSQSPSNKVTEKGKDVELRCDPISGHTALYWYRQSLGQGLEFLIYFQGNSAPDKSGLPSDRFSAERTGGSVSTLTIQRTQQEDSAVYLCASSQMDSTDTQYFGPGTRLTVL.

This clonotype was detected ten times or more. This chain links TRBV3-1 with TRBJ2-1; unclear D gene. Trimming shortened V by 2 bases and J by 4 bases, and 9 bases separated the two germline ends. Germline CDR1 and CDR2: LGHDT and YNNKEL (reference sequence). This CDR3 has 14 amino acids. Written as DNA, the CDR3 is TGTGCCAGCAGCCAACCGGAGAGTTACAATGAGCAGTTCTTC. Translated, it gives CASSQPESYNEQFF.

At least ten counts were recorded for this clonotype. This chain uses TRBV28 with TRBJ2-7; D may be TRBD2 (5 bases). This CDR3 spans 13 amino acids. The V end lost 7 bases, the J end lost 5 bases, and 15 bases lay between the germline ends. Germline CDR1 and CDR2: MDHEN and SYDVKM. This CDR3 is CASIPSSGNEQYF. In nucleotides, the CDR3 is TGTGCCAGCATCCCCTCGTCCGGGAACGAGCAGTACTTC.

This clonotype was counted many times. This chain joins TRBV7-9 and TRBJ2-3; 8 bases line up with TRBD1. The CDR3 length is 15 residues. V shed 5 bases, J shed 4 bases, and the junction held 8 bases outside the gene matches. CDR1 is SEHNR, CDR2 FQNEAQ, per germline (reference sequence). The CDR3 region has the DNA TGTGCCAGCAGCCCCCGAGGACAGGGCCCAGATACGCAGTATTTT. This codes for CASSPRGQGPDTQYF.

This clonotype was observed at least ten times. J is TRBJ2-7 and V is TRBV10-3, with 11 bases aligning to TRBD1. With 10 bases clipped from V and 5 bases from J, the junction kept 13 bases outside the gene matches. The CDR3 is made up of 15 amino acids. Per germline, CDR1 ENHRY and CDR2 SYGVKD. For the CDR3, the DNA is TGTGCCACCTCCCTGGGACAGGGGGTTAAGGACGAGCAGTACTTC. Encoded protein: CATSLGQGVKDEQYF.

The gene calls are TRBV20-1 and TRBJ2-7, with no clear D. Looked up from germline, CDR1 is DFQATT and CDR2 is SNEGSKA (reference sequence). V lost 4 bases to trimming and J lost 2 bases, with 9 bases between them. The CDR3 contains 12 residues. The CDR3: CSAIRATYEQYF. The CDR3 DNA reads TGCAGTGCTATTCGGGCGACCTACGAGCAGTACTTC.

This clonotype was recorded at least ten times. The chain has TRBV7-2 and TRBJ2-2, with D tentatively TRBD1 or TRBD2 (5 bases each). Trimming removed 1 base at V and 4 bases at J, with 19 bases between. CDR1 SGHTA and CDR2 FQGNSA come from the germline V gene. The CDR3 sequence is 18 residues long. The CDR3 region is CASSLVRRAGISTGELFF. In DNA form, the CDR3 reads TGTGCCAGCAGCTTAGTCCGGCGGGCAGGGATCAGCACCGGGGAGCTGTTTTTT. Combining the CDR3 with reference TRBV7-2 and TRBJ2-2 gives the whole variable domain GAGVSQSPSNKVTEKGKDVELRCDPISGHTALYWYRQSLGQGLEFLIYFQGNSAPDKSGLPSDRFSAERTGGSVSTLTIQRTQQEDSAVYLCASSLVRRAGISTGELFFGEGSRLTVL.

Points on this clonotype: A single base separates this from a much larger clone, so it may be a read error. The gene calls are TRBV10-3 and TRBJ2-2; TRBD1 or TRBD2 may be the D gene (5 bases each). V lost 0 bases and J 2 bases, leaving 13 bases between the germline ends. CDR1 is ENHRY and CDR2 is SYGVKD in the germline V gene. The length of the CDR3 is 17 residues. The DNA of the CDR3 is TGTGCCATCAGTGAGTCTGGATGGGGGATCAACACCGGGGAGCTGTTTTTT. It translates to CAISESGWGINTGELFF.

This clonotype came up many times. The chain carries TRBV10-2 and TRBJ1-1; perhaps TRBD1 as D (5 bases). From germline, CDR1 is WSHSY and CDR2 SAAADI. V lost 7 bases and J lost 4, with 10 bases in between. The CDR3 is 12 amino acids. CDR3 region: CASTGASTEAFF. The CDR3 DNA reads TGCGCCAGCACCGGGGCCTCCACTGAAGCTTTCTTT.

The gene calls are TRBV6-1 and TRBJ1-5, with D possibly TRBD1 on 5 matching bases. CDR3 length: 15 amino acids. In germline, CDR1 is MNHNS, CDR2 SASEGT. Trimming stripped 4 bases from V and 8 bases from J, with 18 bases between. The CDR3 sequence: CASSANGRGVKPQHF. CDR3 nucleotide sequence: TGTGCCAGCAGTGCCAATGGGAGGGGTGTGAAGCCCCAGCATTTT.

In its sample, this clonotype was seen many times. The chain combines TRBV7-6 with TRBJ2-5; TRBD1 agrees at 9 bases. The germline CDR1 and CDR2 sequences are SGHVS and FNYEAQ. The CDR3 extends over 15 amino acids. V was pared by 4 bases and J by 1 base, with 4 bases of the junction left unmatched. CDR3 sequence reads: CASSSGQGGQETQYF. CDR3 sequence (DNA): TGTGCCAGCAGCTCGGGACAGGGAGGCCAAGAGACCCAGTACTTC. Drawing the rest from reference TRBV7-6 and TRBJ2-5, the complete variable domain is GAGVSQSPRYKVTKRGQDVALRCDPISGHVSLYWYRQALGQGPEFLTYFNYEAQQDKSGLPNDRFSAERPEGSISTLTIQRTEQRDSAMYRCASSSGQGGQETQYFGPGTRLLVL.